This T cell receptor (beta chain) derives from a study of cytomegalovirus exposure and HLA in healthy donors. Study-level background: Unique TCRs from HLA-typed donors, 65 million to 85 million of them, were held in an early data release. The Caucasian-associated ancestry cluster contained 75% to 85% of the 398 genotyped donors. Findings and caveats of the study: Some segments of the V type, notably TRBV6-2 and TRBV6-3, were excluded as indistinguishable.

Germline V gene data show CDR1 as SGHRS and CDR2 as YFSETQ. The trim removed 3 bases at V and 8 bases at J, leaving 4 bases unmatched. CDR3 size: 12 residues. PCR used 60 Vbeta primers and 13 Jbeta primers. Data came from immunoSEQ multiplex PCR; TCRdb stores just in-frame clones and leaves some out. Of under 250,000 clones listed, about 80% were seen once; the top ten hold about 8%. Worth noting for this clone: Its antigen is undetermined.

The chain links TRBV5-1 to TRBJ1-2; 7 nucleotides align to TRBD1. The sample was PBMCs. The receptor's source is a woman aged 60-75 years in good health and CMV-seropositive. CDR3: CASSYDRDGYTF. DNA of the CDR3: TGCGCCAGCAGCTATGACAGGGACGGCTACACCTTC.